This entry lists 20 T cell receptor beta chains sequenced from one sample in a study of vaccination effects on CD4 cells after COVID-19. With the ViraFEST assay, the study expanded antigen-specific CD4+ T cells using viral peptide pools, then sequenced them. Following a roughly 9-day culture, CD4+ T cells were purified. This individual contracted SARS-CoV-2 between March and December 2020, as verified by PCR. No antigens are known for them. Measured with immunoSEQ multiplex PCR; TCRdb has only the in-frame clones, and not every one. The sample carries 30,000 to 45,000 clones, around 72% recorded once. Sequenced here: CD4+ T cells from PBMCs cultured with HCoV-NL63 spike peptides, sampled before COVID-19 vaccination. These receptors were obtained from a human donor who had a prior SARS-CoV-2 infection.

V is TRBV12-3 or TRBV12-4 and J is TRBJ1-5, with D maybe TRBD1 (6 bases). This CDR3 has 13 residues. Trimming pared 6 bases from V and 4 bases from J, leaving 10 bases between. In nucleotides, the CDR3 is TGTGCCAGCAGAACAACAGGGAATCAGCCCCAGCATTTT. Protein product: CASRTTGNQPQHF.

The genes are TRBV7-2 and TRBJ2-1; perhaps D is TRBD1 or TRBD2 (7 bases each). CDR3 length: 14 residues. Trimming took 1 base from V and 8 from J, leaving 12 bases between them. Germline V lookup: CDR1 SGHTA, CDR2 FQGNSA. The CDR3 protein is CASSLGSGGDEQFF. Written as DNA, the CDR3 is TGTGCCAGCAGCTTAGGCTCAGGGGGGGATGAGCAGTTCTTC.

The rearrangement links TRBV30 to TRBJ2-1, with 7 bases aligning to TRBD2. The germline CDR1 and CDR2 sequences are GTSNPN and SVGIG (reference sequence). The V gene end was trimmed by 2 bases and the J gene end by 0 bases; junction bases not matched to a gene: 4. The CDR3 has 15 amino acids. CDR3 in DNA: TGTGCCTGGAGTACGCGGGGGAGCTCCTACAATGAGCAGTTCTTC. This encodes CAWSTRGSSYNEQFF. The full variable domain, with the rest looked up from reference TRBV30 and TRBJ2-1, is SQTIHQWPATLVQPVGSPLSLECTVEGTSNPNLYWYRQAAGRGLQLLFYSVGIGQISSEVPQNLSASRPQDRQFILSSKKLLLSDSGFYLCAWSTRGSSYNEQFFGPGTRLTVL.

The V call is TRBV7-3, the J call TRBJ2-4; 15 nucleotides align to TRBD2. With V trimmed by 5 bases and J by 3 bases, 8 bases remained unmatched. Germline V gene data show CDR1 as SGHTA and CDR2 as FQGTGA. This CDR3 is built from 18 residues. CDR3 loop: CASSAGLAGGPGKNIQYF. CDR3 bases: TGTGCCAGCAGCGCCGGACTAGCGGGAGGGCCGGGCAAAAACATTCAGTACTTC.

This clone appeared once. The CDR3 reads CASSRTGLTPEAFF. The CDR3 region has the DNA TGTGCCAGCAGTCGGACAGGCCTCACCCCGGAAGCTTTCTTT. The gene calls are TRBV6-5 and TRBJ1-1; 7 nucleotides match TRBD1. The CDR3 has 14 residues. Germline V gene sequence: CDR1 MNHEY, CDR2 SVGAGI. With V trimmed by 5 bases and J by 8 bases, 11 bases remained unmatched.

This clone has more than one count but fewer than ten. This rearrangement joins TRBV6-5 to TRBJ1-2; D gene ambiguous. This CDR3 spans 13 amino acids. Trimming removed 0 bases at V and 8 bases at J, with 10 bases between. Germline values: CDR1 MNHEY, CDR2 SVGAGI. Here the CDR3 reads CASSYSPRVGYTF. The CDR3 DNA sequence: TGTGCCAGCAGTTACTCCCCACGGGTCGGCTACACCTTC.

CDR3 in DNA: TGCGCCAGCAGCCAAGTCCTAAATGAAAAACTGTTTTTT. Translating gives CASSQVLNEKLFF. The J gene is TRBJ1-4, the V gene TRBV4-1; D unclear. CDR3 length: 13 residues. The V gene's germline CDR1 is MGHRA and CDR2 YSYEKL. The germline V and J ends were trimmed by 1 base and 5 bases, with 5 bases remaining between them.

The gene calls are TRBV7-2 and TRBJ1-2; the match to TRBD1 covers 9 bases. CDR1 and CDR2 from the germline V gene are SGHTA and FQGNSA. CDR3 length equals 15 residues. V shed 1 base, J shed 3 bases, and the junction held 3 bases outside the gene matches. DNA of the CDR3: TGTGCCAGCAGCTTAGGGACAGGGGCCGACTATGGCTACACCTTC. This codes for CASSLGTGADYGYTF.

This clone showed up just a few times. Other nucleotide sequences from this sample produce the same CDR3. The chain uses TRBV7-3 and TRBJ2-5, with D possibly matching TRBD1 (6 bases). V lost 5 bases and J 2 bases, leaving 12 bases between the germline ends. This CDR3 has 14 residues. Germline V gene lookup returns CDR1 SGHTA and CDR2 FQGTGA. The CDR3 nucleotides read TGTGCCAGCAGCCCCACAGGGTTACAAGAGACCCAGTACTTC. Protein product: CASSPTGLQETQYF.

This chain connects TRBV7-3 to TRBJ2-4, with 8 bases fitting TRBD2. Germline V lookup: CDR1 SGHTA, CDR2 FQGTGA. The CDR3 totals 17 residues. The trim removed 1 base at V and 0 bases at J, leaving 5 bases unmatched. The CDR3 loop is CASSLKASGLAKNIQYF. The CDR3 bases are TGTGCCAGCAGCTTAAAGGCTAGCGGGTTAGCCAAAAACATTCAGTACTTC.

This clone was found once. The V call is TRBV18, the J call TRBJ2-7; the D gene is possibly TRBD2 (6 bases). The CDR3 sequence is 15 residues long. Germline CDR1 reads KGHSH; CDR2 reads LQKENI. The germline V and J ends were trimmed by 3 bases and 3 bases, with 15 bases remaining between them. The CDR3 sequence: CASSPGGAYGYEQYF. CDR3 sequence (DNA): TGTGCCAGCTCACCGGGGGGTGCGTACGGCTACGAGCAGTACTTC.

The chain uses TRBV5-1 and TRBJ2-6, with D hard to call. V dropped 6 bases and J dropped 2 bases, with 6 bases sitting between them. Germline values: CDR1 SGHRS, CDR2 YFSETQ. The CDR3 sequence is 13 residues long. Written as DNA, the CDR3 is TGCGCCAGCACGGTGGCTGGGGCCAACGTCCTGACTTTC. Amino acids: CASTVAGANVLTF.

The chain has TRBV7-9 and TRBJ1-2; D might be TRBD1 (5 bases). The CDR3 runs 14 residues. The ends were cut back, 5 bases at V and 8 bases at J, with 18 bases in the middle. Per germline, CDR1 SEHNR and CDR2 FQNEAQ (reference sequence). CDR3 bases: TGTGCCAGCAGCAGAATCCGGGACGAGAGCGGCTACACCTTC. Protein sequence: CASSRIRDESGYTF.

The V and J genes are TRBV9 and TRBJ2-7; 7 nucleotides align to TRBD2. Unmatched junction bases numbered 5, after V lost 4 bases and J lost 1 base. The CDR3 totals 14 residues. Germline values: CDR1 SGDLS, CDR2 YYNGEE. The chain's CDR3 is CASSPRTRSYEQYF. The CDR3 DNA reads TGTGCCAGCAGCCCGCGGACTAGATCCTACGAGCAGTACTTC.

This clone was observed once. This chain connects TRBV5-1 to TRBJ2-1, with D hard to call. The CDR3 spans 13 residues. Looked up from germline, CDR1 is SGHRS and CDR2 is YFSETQ. Trimming pared 0 bases from V and 5 bases from J, leaving 6 bases between. Written as DNA, the CDR3 is TGCGCCAGCAGCTTGGTGGGTAACAATGAGCAGTTCTTC. As protein: CASSLVGNNEQFF.

The chain is built from TRBV12-3 or TRBV12-4 and TRBJ1-2; D is unresolved. The CDR3 contains 13 residues. Trimming removed 2 bases from V and 1 base from J, with 5 bases in between. CDR3 loop: CASSLSLNYGYTF. CDR3 bases: TGTGCCAGCAGTTTATCCCTTAACTATGGCTACACCTTC.

This sequence joins TRBV7-2 and TRBJ2-6, with D possibly TRBD1 on 6 matching bases. Germline-derived CDR1 and CDR2 are SGHTA and FQGNSA. V was clipped by 8 bases and J by 1 base, with 12 bases between them. There are 15 residues in the CDR3. The CDR3 DNA reads TGTGCCAGCGGGGGCAGGTCTTCTGGGGCCAACGTCCTGACTTTC. Translation: CASGGRSSGANVLTF. Full variable domain (rest looked up from reference TRBV7-2 and TRBJ2-6): GAGVSQSPSNKVTEKGKDVELRCDPISGHTALYWYRQSLGQGLEFLIYFQGNSAPDKSGLPSDRFSAERTGGSVSTLTIQRTQQEDSAVYLCASGGRSSGANVLTFGAGSRLTVL.

About this clone: Mismatch with germline at one junction end may stem from a read error. The rearrangement joins TRBV5-1 to TRBJ1-2; D remains ambiguous. Germline V gene sequence: CDR1 SGHRS, CDR2 YFSETQ. The CDR3 runs to 9 residues. The DNA for the CDR3 is TGCGCCAGCAGCTTGGGAACGTACTTC. Translating gives CASSLGTYF.

The chain links TRBV15 to TRBJ2-5; 10 bases fit TRBD2. CDR1 LNHNV and CDR2 YYDKDF come from the germline V gene (reference sequence). The V segment lost 1 base and the J segment 2 bases; nucleotides outside the gene matches: 7. The CDR3 has 17 amino acids. The CDR3 DNA sequence: TGTGCCACCAGCAGAGCCGTCCGGACTAGCGGACAAGAGACCCAGTACTTC. Its translation: CATSRAVRTSGQETQYF. Full variable domain (outside the CDR3, taken from reference TRBV15 and TRBJ2-5): DAMVIQNPRYQVTQFGKPVTLSCSQTLNHNVMYWYQQKSSQAPKLLFHYYDKDFNNEADTPDNFQSRRPNTSFCFLDIRSPGLGDTAMYLCATSRAVRTSGQETQYFGPGTRLLVL.

This sequence joins TRBV7-2 and TRBJ1-2; D gene uncertain. Germline-derived CDR1 and CDR2 are SGHTA and FQGNSA. There are 13 residues in the CDR3. The V gene lost 3 bases and the J gene lost 3 bases, with 8 bases spanning the gap. This CDR3 reads CASSFSGDYGYTF. CDR3 nucleotide sequence: TGTGCCAGCAGCTTTAGCGGAGACTATGGCTACACCTTC.